This T cell receptor beta chain was profiled in a study of T cells in Graves' hyperthyroidism and ophthalmopathy (dated by TCRdb to the late 2010s). At the level of the whole study: Peripheral blood was sampled at the time of initial diagnosis, prior to any treatment. To identify distinguishing TCR V-J signatures, a discovery cohort of around 100 patients was used, comprising 43 with Graves' ophthalmopathy and 55 to 65 with stable Graves' hyperthyroidism. An independent validation cohort of 18 to 20 hyperthyroidism patients and approximately 17 patients who later progressed to ophthalmopathy tested prospective prediction of ophthalmopathy. For training and testing, the 100 or so patients in the discovery cohort were randomly divided in a 7:3 ratio. In several Graves' hyperthyroidism patients, the study also compared T-cell repertoires from thyroid tissue with T-cell repertoires from blood. Following sampling, methimazole starting at 30 mg daily was given to hyperthyroidism patients, and high-dose intravenous methylprednisolone was given to ophthalmopathy patients. The paper describes TCR Vbeta CDR3 sequencing of around 130 peripheral blood samples, made up of about 40 ophthalmopathy patients, approximately 76 hyperthyroidism patients and 17 progressor patients. General findings and caveats noted by the study authors: Blood samples also contained most of the expanded thyroid clonotypes (frequency above 0.001), which suggests that blood repertoires may reflect thyroid immune responses. In validation, progression to ophthalmopathy was predicted by the model with about 70% sensitivity and around 75% specificity, a median of 6.5 months before onset. Sample size was not statistically predetermined, and investigators were not blinded to group allocation. A model built on a 13 V-J signature distinguished ophthalmopathy from stable hyperthyroidism, reaching roughly 88% sensitivity and about 81% specificity in cross-validation and 80%/75% in testing.

The TCR beta CDR3 regions were amplified from RNA transcripts. The first round of RT-PCR for the TCR CDR3 was performed with the HTBI primer set and the Qiagen OneStep RT-PCR kit. Libraries were constructed in a second round of multiplex PCR, after which size selection and purification were carried out. Sequencing of the libraries was done on an Illumina HiSeq2000 using paired-end 100 bp reads. The authors' analysis ran thus. Raw data were processed with SOAPnuke, discarding reads with adapters, uncalled bases, mean Phred below 15, or no exact constant-primer or identifier match. COPE v1.2.5 was used to merge the high-quality paired reads, and each unique nucleotide sequence was defined as a clonotype. Clonotypes were aligned to IMGT TRBV, TRBD and TRBJ reference segments using MiTCR v1.1. Analysis was restricted to V-J combinations with a frequency above 0.0001, which covered 99.2% of repertoires. A TCS score was defined as the ratio between F50 (clonal expansion) and ExV (chaos), using BLOSUM62-based TCRdist between CDR3 peptides within each V-J. Welch's t-statistics and random forest reduced 450 to 600 V-J features to 13, which were used in a naive Bayes classifier (R e1071). The raw public reads went through TCRdb reprocessing: fastp at Q25, MiXCR clone calling, in-frame beta chains kept. Each entry merges the rows of one CDR3 protein and shows their most common DNA and genes. V and J calls and clone size were set by TCRdb, not the authors. The sample has a few hundred thousand distinct CDR3 sequences on record, around 15% of them singletons. The ten largest clones add up to about 50% of the sample.

In this sample, this clonotype turned up many times. Its antigen remains unidentified. Base-call qualities are not available, and no considerably larger clone is one nucleotide away. The trim is 1 base for V and 3 bases for J, with a gap of 10 bases between the germline ends. The germline V gene (reference sequence) gives CDR1 as SEHNR and CDR2 as FQNEAQ. The CDR3 numbers 14 residues from cysteine through phenylalanine. Just the 42-base CDR3 DNA is kept, in frame starting at base 1. In the ophthalmopathy patients, disease was moderately to severely active, with a Clinical Activity Score of 3 or more, a NOSPECS grade of 4 or more, and a duration of less than 3 months. Exclusion was applied to patients with uncontrolled infections, other autoimmune diseases, pregnancy or lactation. Diagnoses were established on the basis of clinical symptoms, serum thyroxine and TRAb, thyroid ultrasound, and orbital computed tomography. PBMCs were isolated from more than 9 ml of fresh peripheral blood by Ficoll-Paque density gradient centrifugation. Total RNA was extracted using Trizol reagent, and RNA quality was assessed on an Agilent 2100 Bioanalyzer.

This sequence originates from a woman aged 55 to 70 with Graves' ophthalmopathy. The source material was blood. The V gene is TRBV7-9 and the J gene is TRBJ2-7, with the D segment identity uncertain. The sequenced DNA: TGTGCCAGCAGCTTAGAGGGAATTTACTACGAGCAGTACTTC. This gives the protein CASSLEGIYYEQYF. Full variable domain (CDR3 extended with the reference TRBV7-9 and TRBJ2-7 proteins): DTGVSQNPRHKITKRGQNVTFRCDPISEHNRLYWYRQTLGQGPEFLTYFQNEAQLEKSRLLSDRFSAERPKGSFSTLEIQRTEQGDSAMYLCASSLEGIYYEQYFGPGTRLTVT.